The rows below give T cell receptor beta chains drawn from one sample of a study of cytomegalovirus exposure and HLA in healthy donors. Clones were sequenced by immunoSEQ multiplex PCR, and TCRdb holds only the in-frame ones, with some missing. The sample has around 150,000 clones; roughly 80% are singletons. Sequenced: PBMCs. These receptor sequences come from a man aged 25-40 years in good health and CMV-seropositive. Both conserved end residues are part of each CDR3. D genes are given only for firm matches. For some rows the clone size is stated as once, few or many, or as a class when expanded; others skip it.

clone size,CDR3 length,D gene,V gene,J gene,CDR3 DNA,CDR3 protein
-,14,TRBD1,TRBV5-4,TRBJ1-1,TGTGCCAGCAGCACCCGACAGGGGAACACTGAAGCTTTCTTT,CASSTRQGNTEAFF
-,13,TRBD1,TRBV9,TRBJ2-1,TGTGCCAGCAGCGTAGGTACAGGGGGCGGACAGTTCTTC,CASSVGTGGGQFF
-,13,-,TRBV7-9,TRBJ1-4,TGTGCCAGCAGCTTGGAGGCCCCGGTAAAACTGTTTTTT,CASSLEAPVKLFF
-,15,TRBD1,TRBV27,TRBJ2-1,TGTGCCAGCAGGGTCCCAGGGGGCTGGAGCAATGAGCAGTTCTTC,CASRVPGGWSNEQFF
-,17,-,TRBV11-2,TRBJ2-7,TGTGCCAGCAGCTTTAGAAGGACCGAAGGGGGATTCTACGAGCAGTACTTC,CASSFRRTEGGFYEQYF
-,14,-,TRBV18,TRBJ1-3,TGTGCCAGCTCACCGGCGGCAGGGTCGTACACCATATATTTT,CASSPAAGSYTIYF
-,15,TRBD2,TRBV27,TRBJ2-1,TGTGCCAGCAGTTTCCCCGGGACTAGCGGGAATGAGCAGTTCTTC,CASSFPGTSGNEQFF
-,14,TRBD1,TRBV6-5,TRBJ1-4,TGTGCCAGCAGTTTCGACAGGGCGGGGGAAAAACTGTTTTTT,CASSFDRAGEKLFF
-,16,-,TRBV28,TRBJ2-1,TGTGCCAGCAGCGCGCTAGCGACCAACCCCTACAATGAGCAGTTCTTC,CASSALATNPYNEQFF
-,11,-,TRBV7-8,TRBJ1-1,TGTGCCAGCAGCTTATACGGTGGAGCTTTCTTT,CASSLYGGAFF
-,13,-,TRBV27,TRBJ2-7,TGTGCCAGCAGTTGGAACGGAGGCCGCGAGCAGTACTTC,CASSWNGGREQYF
-,13,-,TRBV2,TRBJ1-5,TGTGCCAGCAGTGATAGAGGGATTCAGCCCCAGCATTTT,CASSDRGIQPQHF
-,14,TRBD2,TRBV7-2,TRBJ2-7,TGTGCCAGCAGCCACCAGCGGGGGGATTACGAGCAGTACTTC,CASSHQRGDYEQYF
-,16,-,TRBV4-3,TRBJ1-1,TGCGCCAGCAGCCAAAAATACGGGGGGATGTACACTGAAGCTTTCTTT,CASSQKYGGMYTEAFF
-,18,TRBD1,TRBV4-1,TRBJ2-6,TGCGCCAGCAGCCAGGGTCCGGGACAGGAATCTGGGGCCAACGTCCTGACTTTC,CASSQGPGQESGANVLTF
-,20,TRBD2,TRBV4-3,TRBJ2-3,TGCGCCAGCAGCCCGACGGGCCGATTGGGGGGGGGACTGAGCACAGATACGCAGTATTTT,CASSPTGRLGGGLSTDTQYF
-,14,-,TRBV9,TRBJ2-1,TGTGCCAGCAGTCCATCCGACTACTACAATGAGCAGTTCTTC,CASSPSDYYNEQFF
-,16,-,TRBV18,TRBJ1-1,TGTGCCAGCTCACCACCGACGGCAGGGCCTAACACTGAAGCTTTCTTT,CASSPPTAGPNTEAFF
once,13,-,TRBV30,TRBJ2-5,TGTGCCTGGAGTGTGGACAACCAAGAGACCCAGTACTTC,CAWSVDNQETQYF
-,16,TRBD2,TRBV13,TRBJ2-3,TGTGCCAGCAGCCCACTAGCGGGGGCCCCGGGTGATACGCAGTATTTT,CASSPLAGAPGDTQYF
-,13,-,TRBV18,TRBJ1-2,TGTGCCAGCTCGCGGGACGCCAGCTATGGCTACACCTTC,CASSRDASYGYTF
few,15,TRBD1,TRBV6-5,TRBJ2-7,TGTGCCAGCAGTTACATAACCGGGACAGGGATTGCGCAGTACTTC,CASSYITGTGIAQYF
-,14,-,TRBV7-8,TRBJ1-1,TGTGCCAGCACCATAGCGGGGGCGGACACTGAAGCTTTCTTT,CASTIAGADTEAFF
-,13,TRBD1,TRBV9,TRBJ1-2,TGTGCCAGCAGTGGAGGCAGGGGGGATGGCTACACCTTC,CASSGGRGDGYTF
-,13,-,TRBV7-8,TRBJ1-1,TGTGCCAGCAGCTTAGAGGCAGGGAAAGAAGCTTTCTTT,CASSLEAGKEAFF
-,14,TRBD1,TRBV7-8,TRBJ1-4,TGTGCCAGCAGCTTCGGGACAGGGAATGAAAAACTGTTTTTT,CASSFGTGNEKLFF
-,14,TRBD2,TRBV6-6,TRBJ2-7,TGTGCCAGCAGTTACGGGGGGGGATTCTACGAGCAGTACTTC,CASSYGGGFYEQYF
-,13,-,TRBV7-9,TRBJ1-2,TGTGCCAGCAGCTTAGGGGCAGGGTATGGCTACACCTTC,CASSLGAGYGYTF
once,12,TRBD1,TRBV2,TRBJ1-2,TGTGCCAGCACCCAGGGGGCGGTTGGCTACACCTTC,CASTQGAVGYTF
-,17,TRBD2,TRBV19,TRBJ2-2,TGTGCCAGTAGTATCGGTTGGCTAGCGGGAAACACCGGGGAGCTGTTTTTT,CASSIGWLAGNTGELFF
-,14,-,TRBV27,TRBJ1-1,TGTGCCAACAGTTCCGCTAATGGGAACACTGAAGCTTTCTTT,CANSSANGNTEAFF
-,19,-,TRBV28,TRBJ2-7,TGTGCCAGCAGTACGAGACCGGGCAGGGGGGTTGACGTCGGCTACGAGCAGTACTTC,CASSTRPGRGVDVGYEQYF
once,15,-,TRBV7-8,TRBJ2-2,TGTGCCAGCAGCCCCGACAGGTTTTTCACCGGGGAGCTGTTTTTT,CASSPDRFFTGELFF